These T cell receptor beta chains were read from a single sample in a study of T-cell reconstitution after alpha-beta-depleted transplantation in children. Via MiXCR, TCRdb re-called the PCR reads, giving one row per CDR3 protein. The sample shows roughly 590,000 distinct CDR3 sequences, approximately 16% of them seen only once. The sequenced sample was PBMCs from the stem cell graft donor, obtained from the stem cell graft. These receptor sequences come from a human donor who donated a stem cell graft to a child with acute myeloid leukemia. Each CDR3 is given with its conserved first and last residue. A D gene is named only where the DNA matches it firmly. Clone size is stated in some rows and not others, as once, few, many or a class when expanded.

D: NA
length: 15
V: TRBV4-1
size: few
J: TRBJ1-6
CDR3: CASSQETTANSPLHF
DNA: TGCGCCAGCAGCCAAGAAACGACAGCTAATTCACCCCTCCACTTT

D: NA
length: 15
V: TRBV20-1
size: NA
J: TRBJ2-1
CDR3: CSARATSPDPNEQFF
DNA: TGCAGTGCTAGGGCTACTAGCCCTGACCCTAATGAGCAGTTCTTC

D: NA
length: 14
V: TRBV20-1
size: many
J: TRBJ1-2
CDR3: CSARNPGGADGYTF
DNA: TGCAGTGCTAGGAACCCCGGAGGGGCGGATGGCTACACCTTC

D: TRBD1
length: 13
V: TRBV30
size: NA
J: TRBJ2-5
CDR3: CAWSVLDRGSQYF
DNA: TGTGCCTGGAGTGTACTGGACAGGGGTTCCCAGTACTTC

D: NA
length: 16
V: TRBV20-1
size: many
J: TRBJ2-5
CDR3: CSARDNEITVQETQYF
DNA: TGCAGTGCTAGAGATAACGAGATAACGGTCCAAGAGACCCAGTACTTC

D: NA
length: 17
V: TRBV7-2
size: many
J: TRBJ2-6
CDR3: CASSLSSRRSGANVLTF
DNA: TGTGCCAGCAGCTTAAGTTCGAGGAGGTCTGGGGCCAACGTCCTGACTTTC

D: NA
length: 11
V: TRBV5-1
size: many
J: TRBJ2-7
CDR3: CASSEENEQYF
DNA: TGCGCCAGCAGTGAGGAAAACGAGCAGTACTTC

D: NA
length: 12
V: TRBV7-9
size: NA
J: TRBJ2-1
CDR3: CASSVRDNEQFF
DNA: TGTGCCAGCAGCGTCCGGGACAATGAGCAGTTCTTC

D: NA
length: 14
V: TRBV6-2/TRBV6-3
size: many
J: TRBJ2-5
CDR3: CASSYVGSQETQYF
DNA: TGTGCCAGCAGTTACGTGGGGTCCCAAGAGACCCAGTACTTC

D: TRBD2
length: 19
V: TRBV15
size: few
J: TRBJ2-1
CDR3: CATSRELAGGQPGYNEQFF
DNA: TGTGCCACCAGCAGAGAACTAGCGGGGGGCCAGCCGGGCTACAATGAGCAGTTCTTC

D: NA
length: 13
V: TRBV5-1
size: many
J: TRBJ2-7
CDR3: CASGKQGSYEQYF
DNA: TGCGCCAGTGGGAAACAGGGCTCCTACGAGCAGTACTTC

D: TRBD1
length: 14
V: TRBV4-3
size: few
J: TRBJ1-2
CDR3: CASSQDDREDGYTF
DNA: TGCGCCAGCAGCCAAGACGACAGGGAGGATGGCTACACCTTC

D: TRBD2
length: 19
V: TRBV7-3
size: NA
J: TRBJ2-1
CDR3: CASSLRGLAGGPVYNEQFF
DNA: TGTGCCAGCAGCTTACGAGGACTAGCGGGGGGGCCTGTCTACAATGAGCAGTTCTTC

D: NA
length: 16
V: TRBV7-3
size: many
J: TRBJ2-5
CDR3: CASSLTVASRGETQYF
DNA: TGTGCCAGCAGCTTAACGGTAGCGTCTCGCGGGGAGACCCAGTACTTC

D: TRBD2
length: 15
V: TRBV7-2
size: few
J: TRBJ2-7
CDR3: CASSLREGTANEQYF
DNA: TGTGCCAGCAGCTTAAGGGAGGGTACCGCGAACGAGCAGTACTTC

D: TRBD1
length: 14
V: TRBV5-4
size: NA
J: TRBJ1-4
CDR3: CASSGRDRGEKLFF
DNA: TGTGCCAGCAGCGGCCGGGACAGGGGGGAAAAACTGTTTTTT

D: NA
length: 13
V: TRBV15
size: many
J: TRBJ2-7
CDR3: CATLRAGYGEQYF
DNA: TGTGCCACCCTGAGGGCAGGGTACGGGGAGCAGTACTTC

D: NA
length: 12
V: TRBV12-3/TRBV12-4
size: few
J: TRBJ1-6
CDR3: CASTLQGSPLHF
DNA: TGTGCCAGCACCCTCCAAGGCTCACCCCTCCACTTT

D: NA
length: 15
V: TRBV5-5
size: few
J: TRBJ2-1
CDR3: CATSREGASYNEQFF
DNA: TGTGCCACCTCTAGGGAGGGGGCATCCTACAATGAGCAGTTCTTC